This TCR beta chain is drawn from a study of T cells in Graves' hyperthyroidism and ophthalmopathy. Points on this clonotype: As yet, its antigen is unknown.

Trimming took off 3 bases at V and 7 bases at J, with 7 bases between the two ends. The germline gives CDR1 DFQATT, CDR2 SNEGSKA (reference sequence). The CDR3 contains 11 residues. Study-level results: In blood, most of the thyroid clonotypes expanded above 0.001 were also present.

Uncontrolled infection, other autoimmune disease, pregnancy or lactation barred patients from enrollment. Amplification yielded TCR beta CDR3 regions, with RNA transcripts as the source. HTBI primers were the set used in a first-round RT-PCR of the TCR CDR3. TCRdb reanalysed the multiplex PCR reads using MiXCR and keeps one entry per CDR3 protein. Among more than 550,000 distinct CDR3 sequences listed, over 40% were seen once. The sample was peripheral blood or thyroid tissue (not recorded which). This clonotype originated in an adult man with Graves' disease, either hyperthyroidism or ophthalmopathy (not recorded which). This chain uses TRBV20-1 with TRBJ1-3; D unresolved. CDR3 DNA sequence: TGCAGTGCTAGTCCGACGAACACCATATATTTT. Translating gives CSASPTNTIYF.